This is a list of T cell receptor beta chains from one sample in a study of human versus mouse CDR3 diversity and MHC coevolution. Sequenced by immunoSEQ multiplex PCR; TCRdb stores in-frame clones only, minus some. This sample has 50,000 to 70,000 clones, with over 90% found just once. Sample: naive CD4+ T cells from blood. The origin of the receptors is a person aged 55 to 75 in good health. CDR3s include the opening cysteine and the closing phenylalanine or tryptophan. A D gene is named only where the DNA matches it firmly. Rows may omit the clone size; those that give it use once, few, many or a size class.

>TRBJ2-5|15|NA|TRBV19|TRBD2
TGTGCCAGTAGTAGCCTCGGGGGGATACAAGAGACCCAGTACTTC
CASSSLGGIQETQYF
>TRBJ2-7|13|NA|TRBV5-4|NA
TGTGCCAGCAGCTCACAGGGATTCTACGAGCAGTACTTC
CASSSQGFYEQYF
>TRBJ2-7|15|NA|TRBV6-6|NA
TGTGCCAGCAGTTACTCGCTTAGCGGAACCTACGAGCAGTACTTC
CASSYSLSGTYEQYF
>TRBJ2-3|18|once|TRBV4-1|TRBD2
TGCGCCAGCAGCCAAGATTACCGGGCCAGCGGGAGAACAGATACGCAGTATTTT
CASSQDYRASGRTDTQYF
>TRBJ2-2|15|NA|TRBV9|NA
TGTGCCAGCAGCGTAGGCGCAGGGTACACCGGGGAGCTGTTTTTT
CASSVGAGYTGELFF
>TRBJ2-5|15|NA|TRBV7-2|TRBD2
TGTGCCAGCAGCGTTAGCGGGAGGGGGAGGGAGACCCAGTACTTC
CASSVSGRGRETQYF
>TRBJ2-2|16|NA|TRBV7-3|TRBD2
TGTGCCAGCAGAAAAATAGCGGGAGTCGACACCGGGGAGCTGTTTTTT
CASRKIAGVDTGELFF
>TRBJ2-7|16|NA|TRBV5-1|TRBD1
TGCGCCAGCAGCCCGCCCCGGGCAGGGGGTTCCTACGAGCAGTACTTC
CASSPPRAGGSYEQYF
>TRBJ2-3|16|NA|TRBV11-2|NA
TGTGCCAGCAGCTTAGATCTCGGGACTAGCACAGATACGCAGTATTTT
CASSLDLGTSTDTQYF
>TRBJ2-2|17|NA|TRBV19|TRBD2
TGTGCCAGTAAAGTGGGACTAGCGGGAGTTCGAACCGGGGAGCTGTTTTTT
CASKVGLAGVRTGELFF
>TRBJ2-2|13|NA|TRBV7-2|NA
TGTGCCAGCAGCCCCTACAGTGCCGGGGAGCTGTTTTTT
CASSPYSAGELFF
>TRBJ2-7|15|NA|TRBV7-2|NA
TGTGCCAGCAGCTTAGGGCTAGCCCCCTCCTACGAGCAGTACTTC
CASSLGLAPSYEQYF
>TRBJ1-5|12|NA|TRBV7-2|NA
TGTGCCAGCAGCCCTCTGGGCCAGCCCCAGCATTTT
CASSPLGQPQHF
>TRBJ1-2|14|NA|TRBV7-9|TRBD1
TGTGCCAGCAGCCAGGGACAGGGGGTCTATGGCTACACCTTC
CASSQGQGVYGYTF
>TRBJ1-5|14|NA|TRBV6-5|TRBD1
TGTGCCAGCAGCCGGGACAGGGCTGGGCAGCCCCAGCATTTT
CASSRDRAGQPQHF
>TRBJ2-2|14|NA|TRBV11-3|NA
TGTGCCAGCAGCTTGGGCCAGAACACCGGGGAGCTGTTTTTT
CASSLGQNTGELFF
>TRBJ1-1|15|NA|TRBV19|NA
TGTGCCAGTAACACCCAGCCGGGGATGAACACTGAAGCTTTCTTT
CASNTQPGMNTEAFF
>TRBJ2-7|13|NA|TRBV14|NA
TGTGCCAGCAGCGACAGGGCGGGAGGCGAGCAGTACTTC
CASSDRAGGEQYF
>TRBJ1-1|14|NA|TRBV6-6|NA
TGTGCCAGCGGCCGACTAAACGAACAGGGCGAAGCTTTCTTT
CASGRLNEQGEAFF
>TRBJ1-4|13|NA|TRBV7-9|NA
TGTGCCAGCAGCTCCGGACAGCTTGAAAAACTGTTTTTT
CASSSGQLEKLFF